Shown below are 25 T cell receptor beta chains from a single sample sequenced in a study of regulatory and conventional T cells in RAG deficiency. TCRdb keeps only in-frame clones here, not all; method: immunoSEQ multiplex PCR. The sample has more than 10,000 clones; about 92% are singletons. The sorted conventional CD4+ T cells were CD25-low and CD127-high, with genomic DNA sequenced. These data were also reused for a study on regulatory T cells. Per that study: The PCR used 52 TRBV and 13 TRBJ primers.

The sequenced sample consisted of CD4+ effector T cells sorted from blood. The receptor set was obtained from a human donor in good health.

The chain recombines TRBV6-1 with TRBJ2-5, with D possibly being TRBD1 (6 bases). Trimming removed 6 bases from V and 1 base from J, with 15 bases in between. From germline, CDR1 is MNHNS and CDR2 SASEGT. The CDR3 runs to 15 residues. The CDR3 DNA follows: TGTGCCAGCAGGGGCCAGACAGGCCTCCAAGAGACCCAGTACTTC. It translates to CASRGQTGLQETQYF.

This chain links TRBV6-5 with TRBJ2-5; D unclear. CDR1 is MNHEY, CDR2 SVGAGI, per germline. The CDR3 spans 15 residues. Trimming removed 6 bases at V and 1 base at J, with 15 bases between. The DNA for the CDR3 is TGTGCCAGCAGCTTGGCGGCGACCTTCCAAGAGACCCAGTACTTC. Its translation: CASSLAATFQETQYF.

The DNA for the CDR3 is TGTGCCTGGAGTTCGCAACGGGGAGGCTTGAAGGGCGTAGATACGCAGTATTTT. It specifies CAWSSQRGGLKGVDTQYF. The V call is TRBV30, the J call TRBJ2-3, with D possibly being TRBD2 (6 bases). Germline values: CDR1 GTSNPN, CDR2 SVGIG (reference sequence). Trimming removed 2 bases from V and 5 bases from J, with 26 bases in between. This CDR3 comprises 18 residues. The full variable domain, completed using reference TRBV30 and TRBJ2-3, is SQTIHQWPATLVQPVGSPLSLECTVEGTSNPNLYWYRQAAGRGLQLLFYSVGIGQISSEVPQNLSASRPQDRQFILSSKKLLLSDSGFYLCAWSSQRGGLKGVDTQYFGPGTRLTVL.

This chain connects TRBV2 to TRBJ1-4, with D hard to call. Germline V gene lookup returns CDR1 SNHLY and CDR2 FYNNEI. Trimming took 3 bases from V and 7 from J, leaving 15 bases between them. The CDR3 runs to 15 residues. CDR3: CASSELKDWGEKLFF. The CDR3 DNA is TGTGCCAGCAGTGAGCTGAAGGATTGGGGTGAAAAACTGTTTTTT.

In regard to this clone: Likely a read error: the CDR3 ends without its conserved phenylalanine or tryptophan. The gene calls are TRBV7-6 and TRBJ1-2; TRBD1 matches 9 bases. Germline-derived CDR1 and CDR2 are SGHVS and FNYEAQ. The J segment lost 7 bases and the V segment lost 5 bases, leaving 5 bases of the junction unmatched. This CDR3 contains 13 residues. The chain's CDR3 is CASSRGTGSGYTL. CDR3 sequence (DNA): TGTGCCAGCAGCCGAGGGACAGGGTCTGGCTACACCCTC.

The V and J genes are TRBV10-3 and TRBJ2-7; weak D call: TRBD2 (5 bases). The CDR3 is 12 residues long. Trimming pared 6 bases from V and 3 bases from J, leaving 9 bases between. Germline V gene data show CDR1 as ENHRY and CDR2 as SYGVKD. CDR3 protein: CAIRSGSYEQYF. CDR3 DNA: TGTGCCATCAGGAGTGGGAGCTACGAGCAGTACTTC.

The rearrangement uses TRBV5-1 and TRBJ2-7, with D tentatively TRBD2 (6 bases). Germline CDR1 is SGHRS and CDR2 is YFSETQ. CDR3 length: 14 amino acids. Trimming took off 1 base at V and 5 bases at J, with 13 bases between the two ends. The CDR3 protein is CASSLLAEGHEQYF. CDR3 coding DNA: TGCGCCAGCAGCTTGTTAGCGGAGGGGCACGAGCAGTACTTC.

The chain combines TRBV19 with TRBJ2-3; 7 bases map to TRBD1. Germline lookup yields CDR1 LNHDA and CDR2 SQIVND (reference sequence). The CDR3 contains 14 residues. The ends lost 9 bases at V and 0 bases at J; junction bases unmatched: 6. The CDR3 DNA is TGTGCCAGCAGAGACAGGGCTAGCACAGATACGCAGTATTTT. Its translation: CASRDRASTDTQYF.

V usage is TRBV30 and J usage is TRBJ1-2; 11 bases agree with TRBD1. Germline CDR1 GTSNPN, CDR2 SVGIG (reference sequence). J was trimmed by 7 bases and V by 2 bases; bases with no gene match: 3. CDR3 length equals 13 residues. DNA for the CDR3: TGTGCCTGGAGTTTTGGACAGGGGGCTGGCTACACCTTC. This encodes CAWSFGQGAGYTF. Looking up the rest from reference TRBV30 and TRBJ1-2 gives the full variable domain: SQTIHQWPATLVQPVGSPLSLECTVEGTSNPNLYWYRQAAGRGLQLLFYSVGIGQISSEVPQNLSASRPQDRQFILSSKKLLLSDSGFYLCAWSFGQGAGYTFGSGTRLTVV.

The V call is TRBV5-1, the J call TRBJ1-1; D is undetermined. Germline V lookup: CDR1 SGHRS, CDR2 YFSETQ. Trimming removed 1 base from V and 1 base from J, with 11 bases in between. This CDR3 region has 15 residues. As DNA, the CDR3 is TGCGCCAGCAGCTTGATCGATCAAACGAACACTGAAGCTTTCTTT. Amino acids: CASSLIDQTNTEAFF.

V and J are TRBV20-1 and TRBJ2-7; D possibly corresponds to TRBD1 (6 bases). The CDR3 runs 11 residues. The germline V gene encodes CDR1 DFQATT and CDR2 SNEGSKA (reference sequence). The V and J ends lost 5 bases and 3 bases respectively, with 8 bases between them. In DNA form, the CDR3 reads TGCAGTGCTCCCAGGGGCTACGAGCAGTACTTC. Residues: CSAPRGYEQYF.

V and J are TRBV18 and TRBJ1-6, with D perhaps TRBD1 (6 bases). Trimming took off 2 bases at V and 6 bases at J, with 14 bases between the two ends. Germline CDR1 reads KGHSH; CDR2 reads LQKENI. The CDR3 is made up of 16 amino acids. The DNA of the CDR3 is TGTGCCAGCTCACCAGGGGGGGGCGTTGGTAATTCACCCCTCCACTTT. It specifies CASSPGGGVGNSPLHF.

CDR3 nucleotides: TGTGCCAGCAGTCCCGTAGGCTACTACGAGCAGTACTTC. This encodes CASSPVGYYEQYF. The genes are TRBV27 and TRBJ2-7; D not resolved. Per the germline V gene, CDR1 is MNHEY and CDR2 is SMNVEV (reference sequence). The CDR3 length is 13 residues. V shed 5 bases and J shed 3 bases, with 11 bases lying between them.

Regarding this clone: Different DNA sequences within this sample yield the same CDR3. The gene calls are TRBV18 and TRBJ2-5; no reliable D call. This CDR3 is 12 amino acids long. Trimming pared 2 bases from V and 2 bases from J, leaving 3 bases between. Germline V lookup: CDR1 KGHSH, CDR2 LQKENI. CDR3 nucleotide sequence: TGTGCCAGCTCACCAGGGCAAGAGACCCAGTACTTC. Translating gives CASSPGQETQYF.

The chain recombines TRBV6-5 with TRBJ2-7; TRBD1 aligns across 9 bases. J gave up 9 bases and V 5 bases, and 5 bases lay outside the gene matches. Per the germline V gene, CDR1 is MNHEY and CDR2 is SVGAGI. The CDR3 spans 12 residues. CDR3 region: CASSRGQGGQYF. The DNA for the CDR3 is TGTGCCAGCAGTAGGGGACAGGGTGGGCAGTACTTC.

This clone was counted once. This chain joins TRBV19 and TRBJ2-2, with 8 positions matching TRBD1. V dropped 6 bases and J dropped 2; count of bases not matched to a gene: 11. The germline V gene encodes CDR1 LNHDA and CDR2 SQIVND (reference sequence). CDR3 length equals 17 residues. The DNA of the CDR3 is TGTGCCAGTAGCCGAATCGCCGGACAGGGCAACACCGGGGAGCTGTTTTTT. The encoded protein is CASSRIAGQGNTGELFF.

This chain uses TRBV5-4 with TRBJ2-3; D remains unclear. The V gene lost 3 bases and the J gene lost 6 bases, with 20 bases spanning the gap. Germline V CDR1 and CDR2: SGHNT, YYREEE (reference sequence). CDR3 length: 16 amino acids. In nucleotides, the CDR3 is TGTGCCAGCAGCTCCCATTCATCCGTCCTGTCGGATACGCAGTATTTT. It is translated as CASSSHSSVLSDTQYF.

The sample holds one count of this clone. The V gene is TRBV5-6, the J gene TRBJ1-4, with TRBD1 identical over 8 bases. The germline V gene encodes CDR1 SGHDT and CDR2 YYEEEE. The V gene end was trimmed by 1 base and the J gene end by 2 bases; junction bases not matched to a gene: 4. The CDR3 has 16 amino acids. CDR3 in DNA: TGTGCCAGCAGCTTGCAGGGGGCGCCGACTAATGAAAAACTGTTTTTT. This gives the protein CASSLQGAPTNEKLFF.

The rearrangement links TRBV18 to TRBJ2-1; no clear D gene. V lost 3 bases and J lost 0, with 3 bases in between. The CDR3 consists of 13 residues. Germline values: CDR1 KGHSH, CDR2 LQKENI. The CDR3 DNA sequence: TGTGCCAGCTCACCTGGCTCCTACAATGAGCAGTTCTTC. It specifies CASSPGSYNEQFF.

The chain combines TRBV6-5 with TRBJ1-2; D gene unclear. Germline V CDR1 and CDR2: MNHEY, SVGAGI. The CDR3 is made up of 13 amino acids. V was shortened by 6 bases and J by 0 bases, with 8 bases between the two germline ends. DNA of the CDR3: TGTGCCAGCAGCCCGTCGGCTAACTATGGCTACACCTTC. Protein: CASSPSANYGYTF.

This clone was counted once. The chain combines TRBV5-4 with TRBJ1-2; D remains unclear. Germline CDR1 is SGHNT and CDR2 is YYREEE (reference sequence). The CDR3 extends over 16 amino acids. The V end was cut by 4 bases, the J end by 8 bases, with 24 bases between. CDR3 region: CASSPEALRPLSGYTF. Here the CDR3 DNA reads TGTGCCAGCAGCCCGGAGGCGTTAAGGCCCCTATCAGGCTACACCTTC.

The chain joins TRBV5-1 to TRBJ1-1; D remains ambiguous. Germline V gives CDR1 SGHRS, CDR2 YFSETQ. CDR3 length: 15 amino acids. Trimming left V 6 bases short and J 2 bases short, with 17 bases between. The CDR3 DNA reads as TGCGCCAGCACCCTTGATATGCTTATAAACACTGAAGCTTTCTTT. Protein: CASTLDMLINTEAFF.

The CDR3 DNA reads TGTGCCAGCAGTAAGGACAGAGGTTACAATGAGCAGTTCTTC. Its protein product is CASSKDRGYNEQFF. The rearrangement joins TRBV2 to TRBJ2-1; perhaps TRBD1 as D (6 bases). V was clipped by 5 bases and J by 4 bases, with 12 bases between them. CDR3 size: 14 residues. CDR1 is SNHLY, CDR2 FYNNEI, per germline.

The chain links TRBV19 to TRBJ1-2; possible D gene TRBD1, 6 bases. The germline gives CDR1 LNHDA, CDR2 SQIVND (reference sequence). Trimming removed 3 bases at V and 8 bases at J, with 10 bases between. The CDR3 extends over 12 amino acids. DNA for the CDR3: TGTGCCAGTAGTATTTCAGGGGTGGGCTACACCTTC. Protein product: CASSISGVGYTF.

In its sample, this clone was seen once. The chain is built from TRBV2 and TRBJ1-5; D is perhaps TRBD1 (5 bases). Germline assignment: CDR1 SNHLY and CDR2 FYNNEI. Trimming removed 9 bases at V and 5 bases at J, with 14 bases between. The CDR3 is 13 amino acids. The CDR3: CASSDSSHQPQHF. The CDR3 bases are TGTGCCAGTTCAGACAGTAGTCATCAGCCCCAGCATTTT. The whole variable domain, remainder taken from reference TRBV2 and TRBJ1-5, is EPEVTQTPSHQVTQMGQEVILRCVPISNHLYFYWYRQILGQKVEFLVSFYNNEISEKSEIFDDQFSVERPDGSNFTLKIRSTKLEDSAMYFCASSDSSHQPQHFGDGTRLSIL.